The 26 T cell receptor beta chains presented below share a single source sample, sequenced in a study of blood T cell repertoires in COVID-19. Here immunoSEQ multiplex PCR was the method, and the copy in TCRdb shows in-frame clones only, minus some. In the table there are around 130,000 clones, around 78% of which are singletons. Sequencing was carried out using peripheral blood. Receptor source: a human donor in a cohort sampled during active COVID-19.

CDR3 bases: TGTGCCAGCAACCGGGACAGGGGTGCGGAGCAGTACTTC. Amino acid sequence: CASNRDRGAEQYF. V usage is TRBV6-5 and J usage is TRBJ2-7, with 10 positions matching TRBD1. The CDR3 sequence is 13 residues long. J was trimmed by 7 bases and V by 7 bases; bases with no gene match: 7. The germline gives CDR1 MNHEY, CDR2 SVGAGI.

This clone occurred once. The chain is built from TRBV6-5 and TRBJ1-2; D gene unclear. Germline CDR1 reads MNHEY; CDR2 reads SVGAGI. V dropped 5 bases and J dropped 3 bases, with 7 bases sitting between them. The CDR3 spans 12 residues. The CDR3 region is CASSRGDYGYTF. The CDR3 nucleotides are TGTGCCAGCAGTAGAGGTGACTATGGCTACACCTTC.

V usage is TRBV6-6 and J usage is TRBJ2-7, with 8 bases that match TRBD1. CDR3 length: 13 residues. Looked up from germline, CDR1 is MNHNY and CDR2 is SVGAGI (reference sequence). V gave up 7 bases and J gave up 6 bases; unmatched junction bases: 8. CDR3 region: CASTIGQGSEQYF. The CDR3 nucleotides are TGTGCCAGCACCATAGGACAGGGCAGCGAGCAGTACTTC.

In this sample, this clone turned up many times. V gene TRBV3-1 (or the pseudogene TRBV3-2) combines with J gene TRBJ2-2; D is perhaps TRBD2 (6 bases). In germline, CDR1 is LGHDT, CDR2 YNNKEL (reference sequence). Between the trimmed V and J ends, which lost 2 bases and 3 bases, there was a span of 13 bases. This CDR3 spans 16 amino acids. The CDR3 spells CASSQWGSGDTGELFF. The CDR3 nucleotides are TGTGCCAGCAGCCAATGGGGATCGGGGGACACCGGGGAGCTGTTTTTT.

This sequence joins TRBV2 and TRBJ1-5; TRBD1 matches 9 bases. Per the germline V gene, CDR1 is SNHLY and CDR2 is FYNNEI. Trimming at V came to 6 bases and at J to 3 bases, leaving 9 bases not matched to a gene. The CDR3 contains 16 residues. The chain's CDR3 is CASRYTGQGLNQPQHF. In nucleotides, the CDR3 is TGTGCCAGCAGGTACACGGGACAGGGCCTCAATCAGCCCCAGCATTTT.

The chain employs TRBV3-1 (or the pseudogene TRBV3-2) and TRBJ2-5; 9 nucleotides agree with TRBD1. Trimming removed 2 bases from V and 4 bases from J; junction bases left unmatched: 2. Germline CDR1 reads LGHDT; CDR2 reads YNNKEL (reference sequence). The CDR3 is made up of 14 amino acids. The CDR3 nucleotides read TGTGCCAGCAGCCAACTGGGACAGGGAGAGACCCAGTACTTC. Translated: CASSQLGQGETQYF.

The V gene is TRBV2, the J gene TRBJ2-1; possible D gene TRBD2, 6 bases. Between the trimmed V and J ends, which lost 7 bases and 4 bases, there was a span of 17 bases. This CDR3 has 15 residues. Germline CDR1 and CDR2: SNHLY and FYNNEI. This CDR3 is CASIKSSAPYNEQFF. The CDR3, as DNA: TGTGCCAGCATCAAGTCTAGCGCTCCTTACAATGAGCAGTTCTTC.

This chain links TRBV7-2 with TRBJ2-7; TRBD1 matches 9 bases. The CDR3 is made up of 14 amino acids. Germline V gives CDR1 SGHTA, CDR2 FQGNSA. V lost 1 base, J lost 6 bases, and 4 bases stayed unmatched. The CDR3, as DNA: TGTGCCAGCAGCTTAGGAACAGGGGGCCTCGAGCAGTACTTC. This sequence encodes CASSLGTGGLEQYF.

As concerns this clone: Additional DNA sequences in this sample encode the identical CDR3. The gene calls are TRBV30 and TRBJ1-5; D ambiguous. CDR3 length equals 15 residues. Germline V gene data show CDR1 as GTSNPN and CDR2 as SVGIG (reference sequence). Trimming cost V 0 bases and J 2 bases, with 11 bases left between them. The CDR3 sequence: CAWSVRARGNQPQHF. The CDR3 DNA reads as TGTGCCTGGAGTGTACGAGCCCGGGGCAATCAGCCCCAGCATTTT.

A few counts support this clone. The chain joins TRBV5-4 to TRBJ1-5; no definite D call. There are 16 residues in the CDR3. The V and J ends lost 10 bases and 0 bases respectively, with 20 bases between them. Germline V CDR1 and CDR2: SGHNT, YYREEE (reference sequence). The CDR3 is CAGRWAEVYSNQPQHF. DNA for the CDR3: TGTGCCGGCCGGTGGGCAGAAGTTTATAGCAATCAGCCCCAGCATTTT.

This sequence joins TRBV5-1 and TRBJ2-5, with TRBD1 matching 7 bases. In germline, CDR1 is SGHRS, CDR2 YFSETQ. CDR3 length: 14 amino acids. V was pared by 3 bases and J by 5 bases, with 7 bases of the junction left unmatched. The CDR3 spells CASSSGTVVETQYF. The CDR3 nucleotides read TGCGCCAGCAGCTCCGGGACAGTCGTGGAGACCCAGTACTTC.

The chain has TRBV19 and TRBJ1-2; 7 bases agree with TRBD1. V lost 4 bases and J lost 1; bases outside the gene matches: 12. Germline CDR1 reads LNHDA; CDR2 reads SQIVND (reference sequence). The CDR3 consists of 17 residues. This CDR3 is CASSTASGTEINYGYTF. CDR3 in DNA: TGTGCCAGTAGTACTGCTTCCGGGACAGAGATTAACTATGGCTACACCTTC.

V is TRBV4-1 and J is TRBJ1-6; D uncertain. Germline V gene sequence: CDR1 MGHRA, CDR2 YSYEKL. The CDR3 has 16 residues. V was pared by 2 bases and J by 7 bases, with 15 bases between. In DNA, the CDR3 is TGCGCCAGCAGCCAATCTGCCAACTGGGCAAATTCACCCCTCCACTTT. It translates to CASSQSANWANSPLHF.

This CDR3 reads CAWTSGQETQYF. CDR3 bases: TGTGCCTGGACTAGCGGACAAGAGACCCAGTACTTC. The rearrangement links TRBV30 to TRBJ2-5; the match to TRBD2 covers 7 bases. After removal of 4 bases from V and 2 bases from J, the junction contained 1 base not matched to a gene. The germline gives CDR1 GTSNPN, CDR2 SVGIG (reference sequence). The CDR3 is 12 residues long. Filled out from reference TRBV30 and TRBJ2-5, the complete variable domain reads SQTIHQWPATLVQPVGSPLSLECTVEGTSNPNLYWYRQAAGRGLQLLFYSVGIGQISSEVPQNLSASRPQDRQFILSSKKLLLSDSGFYLCAWTSGQETQYFGPGTRLLVL.

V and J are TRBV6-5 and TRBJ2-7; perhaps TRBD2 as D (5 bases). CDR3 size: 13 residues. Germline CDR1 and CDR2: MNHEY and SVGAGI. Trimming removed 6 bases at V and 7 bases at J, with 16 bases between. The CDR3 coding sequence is TGTGCCAGCAGGCCGAAGGGAGTAGGGGAGCAGTACTTC. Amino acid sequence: CASRPKGVGEQYF.

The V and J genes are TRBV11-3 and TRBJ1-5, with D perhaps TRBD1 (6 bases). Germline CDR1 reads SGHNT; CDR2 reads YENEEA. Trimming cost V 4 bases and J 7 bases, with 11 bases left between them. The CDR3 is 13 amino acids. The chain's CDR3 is CASSSLDRQPQHF. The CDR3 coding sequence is TGTGCCAGCAGCTCGCTAGACAGGCAGCCCCAGCATTTT. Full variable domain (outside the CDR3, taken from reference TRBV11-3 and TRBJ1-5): EAGVVQSPRYKIIEKKQPVAFWCNPISGHNTLYWYLQNLGQGPELLIRYENEEAVDDSQLPKDRFSAERLKGVDSTLKIQPAELGDSAVYLCASSSLDRQPQHFGDGTRLSIL.

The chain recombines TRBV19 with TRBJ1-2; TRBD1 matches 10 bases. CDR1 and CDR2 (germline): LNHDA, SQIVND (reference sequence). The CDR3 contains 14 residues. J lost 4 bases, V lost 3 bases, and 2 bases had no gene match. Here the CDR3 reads CASSMGQGIYGYTF. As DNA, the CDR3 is TGTGCCAGTAGTATGGGACAGGGGATCTATGGCTACACCTTC.

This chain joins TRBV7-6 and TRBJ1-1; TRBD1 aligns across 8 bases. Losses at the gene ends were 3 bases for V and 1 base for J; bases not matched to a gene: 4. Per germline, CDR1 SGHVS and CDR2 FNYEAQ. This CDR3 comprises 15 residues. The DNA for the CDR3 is TGTGCCAGCAGCTTGACAGGGGTGCGGAACACTGAAGCTTTCTTT. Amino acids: CASSLTGVRNTEAFF.

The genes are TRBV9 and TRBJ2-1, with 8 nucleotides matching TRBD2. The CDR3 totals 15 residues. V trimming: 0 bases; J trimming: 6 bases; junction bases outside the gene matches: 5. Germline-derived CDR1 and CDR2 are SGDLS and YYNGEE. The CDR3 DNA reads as TGTGCCAGCAGCGTAGACGGGGGGGCCTTCAATGAGCAGTTCTTC. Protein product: CASSVDGGAFNEQFF.

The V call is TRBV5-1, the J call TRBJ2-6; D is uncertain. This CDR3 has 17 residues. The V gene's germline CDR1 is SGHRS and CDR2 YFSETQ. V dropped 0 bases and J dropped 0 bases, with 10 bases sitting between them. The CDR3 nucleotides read TGCGCCAGCAGCTTGGTAGCCAGCAGCTCTGGGGCCAACGTCCTGACTTTC. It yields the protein CASSLVASSSGANVLTF.

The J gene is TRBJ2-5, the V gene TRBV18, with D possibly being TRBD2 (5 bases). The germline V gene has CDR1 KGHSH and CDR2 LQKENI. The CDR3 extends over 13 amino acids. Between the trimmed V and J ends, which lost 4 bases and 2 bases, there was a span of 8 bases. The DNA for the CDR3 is TGTGCCAGCTCACAAGGACTTCAAGAGACCCAGTACTTC. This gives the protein CASSQGLQETQYF.

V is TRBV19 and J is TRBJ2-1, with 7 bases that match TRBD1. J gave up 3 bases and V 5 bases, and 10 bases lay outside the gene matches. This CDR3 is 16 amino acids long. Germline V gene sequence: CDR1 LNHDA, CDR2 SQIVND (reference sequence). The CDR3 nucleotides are TGTGCCAGTAGTCCGATCAGGGACAGATACTACAATGAGCAGTTCTTC. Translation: CASSPIRDRYYNEQFF.

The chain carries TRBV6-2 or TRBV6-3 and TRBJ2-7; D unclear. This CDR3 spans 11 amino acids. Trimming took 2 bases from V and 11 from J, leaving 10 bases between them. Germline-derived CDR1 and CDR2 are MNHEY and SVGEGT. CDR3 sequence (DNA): TGTGCCAGCAGTTACGGGCCGCGCGAGTACTTC. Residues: CASSYGPREYF.

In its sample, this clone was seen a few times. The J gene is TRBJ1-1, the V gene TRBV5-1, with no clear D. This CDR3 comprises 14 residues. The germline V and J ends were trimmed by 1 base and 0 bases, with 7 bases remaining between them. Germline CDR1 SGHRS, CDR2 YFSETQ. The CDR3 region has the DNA TGCGCCAGCAGCTTGACAGCTTTGAACACTGAAGCTTTCTTT. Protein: CASSLTALNTEAFF.

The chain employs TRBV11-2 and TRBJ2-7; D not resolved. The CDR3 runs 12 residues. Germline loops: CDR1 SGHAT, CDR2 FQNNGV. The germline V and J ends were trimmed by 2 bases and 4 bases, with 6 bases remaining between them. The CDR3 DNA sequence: TGTGCCAGCAGCTTATCCGGGTACGAGCAGTACTTC. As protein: CASSLSGYEQYF. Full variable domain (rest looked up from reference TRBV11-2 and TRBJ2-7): EAGVAQSPRYKIIEKRQSVAFWCNPISGHATLYWYQQILGQGPKLLIQFQNNGVVDDSQLPKDRFSAERLKGVDSTLKIQPAKLEDSAVYLCASSLSGYEQYFGPGTRLTVT.

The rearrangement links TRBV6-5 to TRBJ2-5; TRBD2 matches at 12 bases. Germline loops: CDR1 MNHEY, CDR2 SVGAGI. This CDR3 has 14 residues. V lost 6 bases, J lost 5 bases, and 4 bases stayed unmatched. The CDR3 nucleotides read TGTGCCAGCAGCCTAGCGGGGGGGCGGGAGACCCAGTACTTC. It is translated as CASSLAGGRETQYF.